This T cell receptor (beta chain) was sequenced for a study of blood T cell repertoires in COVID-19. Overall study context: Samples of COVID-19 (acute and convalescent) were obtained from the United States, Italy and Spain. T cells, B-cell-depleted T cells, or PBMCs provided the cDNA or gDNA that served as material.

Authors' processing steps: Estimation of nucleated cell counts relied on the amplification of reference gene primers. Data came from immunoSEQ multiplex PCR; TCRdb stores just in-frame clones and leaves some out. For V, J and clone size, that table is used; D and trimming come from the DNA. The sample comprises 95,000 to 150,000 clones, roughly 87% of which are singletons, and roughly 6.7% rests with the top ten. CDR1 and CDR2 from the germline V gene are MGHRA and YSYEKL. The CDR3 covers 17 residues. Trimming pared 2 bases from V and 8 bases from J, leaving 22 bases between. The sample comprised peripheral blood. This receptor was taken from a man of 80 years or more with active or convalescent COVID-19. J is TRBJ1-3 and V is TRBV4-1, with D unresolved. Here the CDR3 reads CASSQPIGRIPRDTIYF. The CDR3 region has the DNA TGCGCCAGCAGCCAACCTATCGGCAGGATCCCCCGAGACACCATATATTTT.